These 30 T cell receptor beta chains share one sample of origin, sequenced in a study of shared clonotypes between healthy human individuals. Clones were sequenced by immunoSEQ multiplex PCR, and TCRdb holds only the in-frame ones, with some missing. Here the sample spans roughly 500,000 clones, 76% being singletons. The sequencing sample was made of PBMCs. These receptors all stem from a woman between 35 and 50 years old in good health. Some clones in this sample may be carry-over from other donors' samples.

The rearrangement joins TRBV7-3 to TRBJ2-3; D tentatively fits TRBD1 or TRBD2 (5 bases each). The CDR3 has 13 residues. Germline CDR1 SGHTA, CDR2 FQGTGA. V was clipped by 2 bases and J by 7 bases, with 10 bases between them. The CDR3 DNA sequence: TGTGCCAGCAGCTTATCCGGGGCGAATACGCAGTATTTT. Amino acids: CASSLSGANTQYF.

The chain is built from TRBV27 and TRBJ2-2, with 9 bases that match TRBD1. The CDR3 has 18 residues. After removal of 3 bases from V and 1 base from J, the junction contained 9 bases not matched to a gene. Per the germline V gene, CDR1 is MNHEY and CDR2 is SMNVEV (reference sequence). CDR3 coding DNA: TGTGCCAGCAGTTTTACGGGGGACAGGGTGCGGAACACCGGGGAGCTGTTTTTT. Amino acid sequence: CASSFTGDRVRNTGELFF.

This chain links TRBV7-8 with TRBJ1-2; no reliable D call. Germline assignment: CDR1 SGHVS and CDR2 FQNEAQ. This CDR3 spans 12 amino acids. Trimming removed 5 bases from V and 8 bases from J, with 12 bases in between. The CDR3 is CASSPSLRGYTF. CDR3 nucleotides: TGTGCCAGCAGCCCGAGCCTCCGGGGCTACACCTTC.

The chain uses TRBV9 and TRBJ2-7; maybe TRBD2 (5 bases). This CDR3 comprises 14 residues. Germline loops: CDR1 SGDLS, CDR2 YYNGEE. V dropped 0 bases and J dropped 4 bases, with 11 bases sitting between them. The CDR3 sequence is CASSVAGSGYEQYF. The CDR3 DNA reads TGTGCCAGCAGCGTAGCGGGGTCTGGATACGAGCAGTACTTC.

As to this clone: Just one base apart from a much larger clone, this may be a read error. This chain uses TRBV30 with TRBJ2-5; no firm D call. V was cut by 0 bases and J by 5 bases, with 10 bases left in between. CDR1 and CDR2 (germline): GTSNPN, SVGIG (reference sequence). CDR3 length: 13 residues. CDR3 DNA sequence: TGTGCCTGGAGTGTATCCCCAAGTGAGACCCAGTACTTC. It translates to CAWSVSPSETQYF.

The chain uses TRBV15 and TRBJ2-7; D may be TRBD2 (5 bases). V was shortened by 9 bases and J by 2 bases, with 14 bases between the two germline ends. The CDR3 totals 13 residues. CDR1 is LNHNV and CDR2 is YYDKDF in the germline V gene (reference sequence). CDR3: CATLASGTYEQYF. CDR3 nucleotide sequence: TGTGCCACTTTAGCCTCGGGGACCTACGAGCAGTACTTC.

This sequence joins TRBV15 and TRBJ2-3; possible D gene TRBD1, 5 bases. Trimming shortened V by 0 bases and J by 3 bases, and 10 bases separated the two germline ends. Germline V gives CDR1 LNHNV, CDR2 YYDKDF (reference sequence). The CDR3 sequence is 15 residues long. The CDR3 reads CATSRDLGVTDTQYF. The CDR3 DNA reads TGTGCCACCAGCAGAGATTTAGGGGTGACAGATACGCAGTATTTT.

The chain links TRBV7-3 to TRBJ2-1; TRBD2 agrees at 8 bases. The CDR3 sequence is 17 residues long. The ends lost 1 base at V and 1 base at J; junction bases unmatched: 6. Germline V gene lookup returns CDR1 SGHTA and CDR2 FQGTGA. CDR3 protein: CASSLRAGAFSYNEQFF. CDR3 sequence (DNA): TGTGCCAGCAGCTTAAGAGCGGGGGCCTTTTCCTACAATGAGCAGTTCTTC. Full variable domain (outside the CDR3, taken from reference TRBV7-3 and TRBJ2-1): GAGVSQTPSNKVTEKGKYVELRCDPISGHTALYWYRQSLGQGPEFLIYFQGTGAADDSGLPNDRFFAVRPEGSVSTLKIQRTERGDSAVYLCASSLRAGAFSYNEQFFGPGTRLTVL.

The chain couples TRBV7-8 to TRBJ2-1; 9 bases fit TRBD2. This CDR3 spans 21 amino acids. V lost 2 bases, J lost 2 bases, and 19 bases stayed unmatched. Per the germline V gene, CDR1 is SGHVS and CDR2 is FQNEAQ. The CDR3 DNA reads as TGTGCCAGCAGCTTAAGACTAGGTGTAGCGGGGGTCCCTCCGACCTACAATGAGCAGTTCTTC. Translated, it gives CASSLRLGVAGVPPTYNEQFF.

V gene TRBV10-2 combines with J gene TRBJ2-7; 9 bases align to TRBD2. The germline V gene has CDR1 WSHSY and CDR2 SAAADI. V shed 2 bases, J shed 6 bases, and the junction held 8 bases outside the gene matches. The CDR3 loop spans 15 amino acids. CDR3 amino acids: CASSEGRSGSGEQYF. In DNA, the CDR3 is TGCGCCAGCAGTGAGGGACGTAGCGGGAGCGGCGAGCAGTACTTC.

As for this clone: The sample carries other DNA sequences with the same CDR3. The chain links TRBV6-1 to TRBJ1-1, with D unresolved. Germline V lookup: CDR1 MNHNS, CDR2 SASEGT. V lost 2 bases, J lost 1 base, and 5 bases lay in between. The CDR3 is made up of 13 amino acids. The CDR3 region has the DNA TGTGCCAGCAGTGAACAAAAGAACACTGAAGCTTTCTTT. This gives the protein CASSEQKNTEAFF.

The gene calls are TRBV5-1 and TRBJ2-5, with D maybe TRBD2 (6 bases). From germline, CDR1 is SGHRS and CDR2 YFSETQ. The V end was cut by 5 bases, the J end by 2 bases, with 13 bases between. CDR3 length: 14 residues. This CDR3 reads CASSPGLDQETQYF. For the CDR3, the DNA is TGCGCCAGCAGTCCGGGACTCGATCAAGAGACCCAGTACTTC.

This clone was seen only a few times. The chain combines TRBV6-5 with TRBJ2-1, with D tentatively TRBD1 (5 bases). Germline CDR1 reads MNHEY; CDR2 reads SVGAGI. V was cut by 4 bases and J by 5 bases, with 15 bases left in between. The CDR3 sequence is 15 residues long. The CDR3 region has the DNA TGTGCCAGCAGTTGGGGTAGGGGTCGAAACAATGAGCAGTTCTTC. Translation gives CASSWGRGRNNEQFF.

The chain combines TRBV28 with TRBJ2-7, with a tentative D call TRBD1 (5 bases). This CDR3 region has 14 residues. The ends were cut back, 5 bases at V and 1 base at J, with 12 bases in the middle. CDR1 is MDHEN, CDR2 SYDVKM, per germline. DNA of the CDR3: TGTGCCAGCAGTCCCAGGACACCTTCCTACGAGCAGTACTTC. Its translation is CASSPRTPSYEQYF.

The sample holds a few counts of this clone. V is TRBV5-1 and J is TRBJ2-3; D possibly corresponds to TRBD2 (5 bases). The germline V gene encodes CDR1 SGHRS and CDR2 YFSETQ. This CDR3 is 12 amino acids long. The V gene lost 2 bases and the J gene lost 6 bases, with 7 bases spanning the gap. The DNA of the CDR3 is TGCGCCAGCAGCTTCGGGGTGGATACGCAGTATTTT. Translation: CASSFGVDTQYF.

V usage is TRBV11-2 and J usage is TRBJ2-1; 7 positions match TRBD1. The CDR3 loop spans 14 amino acids. Germline V gene sequence: CDR1 SGHAT, CDR2 FQNNGV. Unmatched junction bases numbered 8, after V lost 5 bases and J lost 7 bases. The CDR3 DNA reads TGTGCCAGCAGCCCAACGACAGGGTTGAATGAGCAGTTCTTC. Its translation is CASSPTTGLNEQFF.

The gene calls are TRBV11-2 and TRBJ2-5, with D perhaps being TRBD1 or TRBD2 (6 bases each). Per germline, CDR1 SGHAT and CDR2 FQNNGV. The CDR3 totals 16 residues. Trimming took off 2 bases at V and 5 bases at J, with 18 bases between the two ends. CDR3 in DNA: TGTGCCAGCAGCTTAAGGGGGTACGGGGGAGTGGAGACCCAGTACTTC. The encoded protein is CASSLRGYGGVETQYF.

The chain uses TRBV27 and TRBJ2-1; TRBD2 matches at 10 bases. Germline V gene sequence: CDR1 MNHEY, CDR2 SMNVEV (reference sequence). The V segment lost 6 bases and the J segment 0 bases; nucleotides outside the gene matches: 17. This CDR3 spans 20 amino acids. The CDR3 nucleotides read TGTGCCAGCAGCCCCCCCCGGCGACTAGCGGGTCAGAGCTCCTACAATGAGCAGTTCTTC. Translation gives CASSPPRRLAGQSSYNEQFF.

The sample holds a few counts of this clone. This chain uses TRBV7-9 with TRBJ2-7, with D perhaps matching TRBD2 (6 bases). The CDR3 runs 15 residues. Germline CDR1 reads SEHNR; CDR2 reads FQNEAQ (reference sequence). Trimming pared 0 bases from V and 0 bases from J, leaving 9 bases between. CDR3 region: CASSLAAGPSYEQYF. CDR3 coding DNA: TGTGCCAGCAGCTTAGCCGCGGGACCCTCCTACGAGCAGTACTTC.

The chain couples TRBV5-1 to TRBJ2-3; D ambiguous. This CDR3 has 16 amino acids. V was trimmed by 9 bases and J by 2 bases, leaving 22 bases between them. Germline CDR1 SGHRS, CDR2 YFSETQ. CDR3 region: CATMKGGKASTDTQYF. DNA of the CDR3: TGCGCCACCATGAAGGGCGGTAAGGCCTCCACAGATACGCAGTATTTT.

This chain links TRBV5-4 with TRBJ2-2; TRBD2 matches 12 bases. There are 14 residues in the CDR3. The trim removed 4 bases at V and 7 bases at J, leaving 2 bases unmatched. Per the germline V gene, CDR1 is SGHNT and CDR2 is YYREEE (reference sequence). The CDR3 loop is CASSLGLAGGELFF. In DNA, the CDR3 is TGTGCCAGCAGCCTGGGACTAGCGGGCGGGGAGCTGTTTTTT.

The CDR3 spells CASSSTAFSGANVLTF. The CDR3 DNA follows: TGTGCCAGCAGTTCGACGGCCTTCTCTGGGGCCAACGTCCTGACTTTC. This chain links TRBV28 with TRBJ2-6; D unresolved. With 4 bases removed from V and 0 bases from J, the gap between germline ends came to 10 bases. The CDR3 has 16 residues. Germline-derived CDR1 and CDR2 are MDHEN and SYDVKM. The full variable domain, with the rest looked up from reference TRBV28 and TRBJ2-6, is DVKVTQSSRYLVKRTGEKVFLECVQDMDHENMFWYRQDPGLGLRLIYFSYDVKMKEKGDIPEGYSVSREKKERFSLILESASTNQTSMYLCASSSTAFSGANVLTFGAGSRLTVL.

This clone was detected a few times. Different DNA sequences within this sample yield the same CDR3. This chain joins TRBV9 and TRBJ2-7; TRBD2 matches at 9 bases. There are 13 residues in the CDR3. Germline values: CDR1 SGDLS, CDR2 YYNGEE. Unmatched junction bases numbered 2, after V lost 0 bases and J lost 7 bases. CDR3 protein: CASSVGLAGEQYF. In nucleotides, the CDR3 is TGTGCCAGCAGCGTAGGGCTAGCGGGGGAGCAGTACTTC.

V usage is TRBV7-2 and J usage is TRBJ2-7; D ambiguous. Trimming removed 5 bases from V and 0 bases from J, with 11 bases in between. The CDR3 has 14 residues. Germline CDR1 SGHTA, CDR2 FQGNSA. The CDR3 region is CASSPWTASYEQYF. The CDR3 DNA is TGTGCCAGCAGCCCCTGGACGGCCTCCTACGAGCAGTACTTC.

This sequence joins TRBV15 and TRBJ2-7, with 9 positions matching TRBD2. With V trimmed by 5 bases and J by 0 bases, 2 bases remained unmatched. The CDR3 covers 14 residues. The germline V gene has CDR1 LNHNV and CDR2 YYDKDF (reference sequence). The CDR3 sequence: CATSFSGSSYEQYF. CDR3 coding DNA: TGTGCCACCAGCTTTAGCGGGAGCTCCTACGAGCAGTACTTC.

Many counts were recorded for this clone. This chain joins TRBV4-1 and TRBJ1-2, with D perhaps matching TRBD1 (5 bases). The CDR3 is 15 amino acids. The germline V gene encodes CDR1 MGHRA and CDR2 YSYEKL. V was pared by 4 bases and J by 4 bases, with 16 bases between. The CDR3 loop reads CASSPRGGAAYGYTF. The CDR3 DNA follows: TGCGCCAGCAGCCCGCGGGGAGGGGCGGCCTATGGCTACACCTTC.

Concerning this clone: Other DNA variants within this sample encode the same CDR3. The chain combines TRBV19 with TRBJ1-1, with D unresolved. V was cut by 3 bases and J by 7 bases, with 9 bases left in between. Germline CDR1 reads LNHDA; CDR2 reads SQIVND (reference sequence). CDR3 length: 12 residues. CDR3 coding DNA: TGTGCCAGTAGTATCCAGCACAGTGAAGCTTTCTTT. The encoded protein is CASSIQHSEAFF. Using reference TRBV19 and TRBJ1-1 for the parts outside the CDR3, the full variable domain is DGGITQSPKYLFRKEGQNVTLSCEQNLNHDAMYWYRQDPGQGLRLIYYSQIVNDFQKGDIAEGYSVSREKKESFPLTVTSAQKNPTAFYLCASSIQHSEAFFGQGTRLTVV.

Worth noting for this clone: At one end the junction does not follow the germline gene, possibly because of a read error. V is TRBV7-7 and J is TRBJ1-1; D call uncertain. Germline V gene data show CDR1 as SSHAT and CDR2 as FNYEAQ (reference sequence). There are 13 residues in the CDR3. Here the CDR3 DNA reads TGTGCTAGCAGCCCTACAGTGAACACTGAAGCTTTCTTT. As protein: CASSPTVNTEAFF.

The sample holds a few counts of this clone. The chain couples TRBV29-1 to TRBJ1-1; the D is unclear. The length of the CDR3 is 13 residues. V was clipped by 4 bases and J by 3 bases, with 12 bases between them. Looked up from germline, CDR1 is SQVTM and CDR2 is ANQGSEA. This CDR3 is CSVGKGRDTEAFF. In DNA form, the CDR3 reads TGCAGCGTTGGGAAGGGTCGGGACACTGAAGCTTTCTTT. The full variable domain, completed using reference TRBV29-1 and TRBJ1-1, is SAVISQKPSRDICQRGTSLTIQCQVDSQVTMMFWYRQQPGQSLTLIATANQGSEATYESGFVIDKFPISRPNLTFSTLTVSNMSPEDSSIYLCSVGKGRDTEAFFGQGTRLTVV.

In this sample, this clone turned up a few times. The chain couples TRBV7-3 to TRBJ2-1; TRBD1 agrees at 12 bases. The germline V gene has CDR1 SGHTA and CDR2 FQGTGA. The CDR3 sequence is 16 residues long. Trimming at V came to 3 bases and at J to 9 bases, leaving 9 bases not matched to a gene. The CDR3 nucleotides are TGTGCCAGCAGCTTGACGACGGGACAGGGGGCAGGTGAGCAGTTCTTC. Protein sequence: CASSLTTGQGAGEQFF.